Below, 2 T cell receptor beta chains from the same sample are listed, as sequenced in a study of blood T cells in healthy people across ages. The use of a sample-barcoded 5' primer and a J-beta primer mix characterized a second PCR of about 7 to 12 cycles. TCRdb re-analysed the 5' RACE reads in MiXCR, keeping a single row per CDR3 protein. The sample has about 1 million distinct CDR3 sequences; over 35% are singletons. The specimen sequenced was blood. The receptors were gathered from a woman aged 55-69 years in good health.

The sample holds a few counts of this clonotype. The V gene is TRBV10-2, the J gene TRBJ2-1; D is perhaps TRBD2 (5 bases). This CDR3 has 14 amino acids. V was trimmed by 2 bases and J by 9 bases, leaving 14 bases between them. CDR1 and CDR2 (germline): WSHSY, SAAADI. CDR3 amino acids: CASSEAVGVSEQFF. The CDR3 DNA follows: TGCGCCAGCAGTGAGGCTGTCGGGGTTTCTGAGCAGTTCTTC.

V and J are TRBV14 and TRBJ2-3; weak D call: TRBD2 (6 bases). The V gene's germline CDR1 is SGHDN and CDR2 FVKESK. Trimming removed 3 bases at V and 4 bases at J, with 11 bases between. This CDR3 region has 14 residues. In DNA, the CDR3 is TGTGCCAGCAGCCACTCCTCGGGGGCAGATACGCAGTATTTT. Translation: CASSHSSGADTQYF. Full variable domain (missing parts from reference TRBV14 and TRBJ2-3): EAGVTQFPSHSVIEKGQTVTLRCDPISGHDNLYWYRRVMGKEIKFLLHFVKESKQDESGMPNNRFLAERTGGTYSTLKVQPAELEDSGVYFCASSHSSGADTQYFGPGTRLTVL.